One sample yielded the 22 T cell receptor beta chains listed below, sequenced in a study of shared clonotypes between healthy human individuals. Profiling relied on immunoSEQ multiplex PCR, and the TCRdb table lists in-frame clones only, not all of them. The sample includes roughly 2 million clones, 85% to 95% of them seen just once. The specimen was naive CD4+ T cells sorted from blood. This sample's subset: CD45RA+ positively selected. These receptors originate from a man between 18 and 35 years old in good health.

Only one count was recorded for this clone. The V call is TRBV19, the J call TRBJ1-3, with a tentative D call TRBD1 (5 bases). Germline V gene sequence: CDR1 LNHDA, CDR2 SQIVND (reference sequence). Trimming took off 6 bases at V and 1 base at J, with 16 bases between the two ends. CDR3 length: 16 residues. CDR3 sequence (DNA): TGTGCCAGTAGGACCACCGGGACGTTGTCTGGAAACACCATATATTTT. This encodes CASRTTGTLSGNTIYF.

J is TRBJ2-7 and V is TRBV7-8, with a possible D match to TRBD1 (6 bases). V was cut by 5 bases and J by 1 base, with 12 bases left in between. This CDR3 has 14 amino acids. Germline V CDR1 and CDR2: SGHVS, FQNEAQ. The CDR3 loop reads CASSLGHLSYEQYF. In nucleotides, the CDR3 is TGTGCCAGCAGCCTGGGACACCTATCCTACGAGCAGTACTTC. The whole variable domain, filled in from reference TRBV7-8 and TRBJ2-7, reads GAGVSQSPRYKVAKRGQDVALRCDPISGHVSLFWYQQALGQGPEFLTYFQNEAQLDKSGLPSDRFFAERPEGSVSTLKIQRTQQEDSAVYLCASSLGHLSYEQYFGPGTRLTVT.

Here the CDR3 reads CASSPRGRDRAYEQYF. The DNA for the CDR3 is TGTGCCAGCAGCCCGAGGGGTAGGGACAGGGCCTACGAGCAGTACTTC. V and J are TRBV7-9 and TRBJ2-7; 9 nucleotides line up with TRBD1. V shed 5 bases and J 2 bases; nucleotides not matched to a gene: 10. Germline CDR1 reads SEHNR; CDR2 reads FQNEAQ (reference sequence). The CDR3 has 16 residues.

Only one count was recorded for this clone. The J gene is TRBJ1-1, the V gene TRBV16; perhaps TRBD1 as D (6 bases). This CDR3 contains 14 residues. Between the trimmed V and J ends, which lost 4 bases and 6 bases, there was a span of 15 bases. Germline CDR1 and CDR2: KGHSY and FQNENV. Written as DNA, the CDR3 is TGTGCCAGCAGCCCCCTCCAACAGGGTTCTGAAGCTTTCTTT. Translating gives CASSPLQQGSEAFF. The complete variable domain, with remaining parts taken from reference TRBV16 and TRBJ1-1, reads GEEVAQTPKHLVRGEGQKAKLYCAPIKGHSYVFWYQQVLKNEFKFLISFQNENVFDETGMPKERFSAKCLPNSPCSLEIQATKLEDSAVYFCASSPLQQGSEAFFGQGTRLTVV.

The CDR3 nucleotides are TGCAGTGCTAGCCCCGCCTACGAGCAGTACTTC. Its protein product is CSASPAYEQYF. This sequence joins TRBV20-1 and TRBJ2-7; D unresolved. The germline V and J ends were trimmed by 3 bases and 2 bases, with 5 bases remaining between them. The CDR3 consists of 11 residues. CDR1 DFQATT and CDR2 SNEGSKA come from the germline V gene (reference sequence).

In DNA form, the CDR3 reads TGTGCCAGCAGCACCGTTCCCAGGGTAATCCAAGAGACCCAGTACTTC. Translation gives CASSTVPRVIQETQYF. The genes are TRBV7-8 and TRBJ2-5, with TRBD1 as a possible D gene (5 bases). The CDR3 covers 16 residues. From germline, CDR1 is SGHVS and CDR2 FQNEAQ. Trimming stripped 5 bases from V and 1 base from J, with 17 bases between.

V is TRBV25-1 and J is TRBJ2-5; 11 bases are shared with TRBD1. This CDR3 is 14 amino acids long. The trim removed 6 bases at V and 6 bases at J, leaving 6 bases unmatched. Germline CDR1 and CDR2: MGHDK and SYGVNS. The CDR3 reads CASSPGTGGKTQYF. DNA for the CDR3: TGTGCCAGCAGCCCCGGGACAGGGGGGAAGACCCAGTACTTC. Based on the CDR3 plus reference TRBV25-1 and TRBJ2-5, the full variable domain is EADIYQTPRYLVIGTGKKITLECSQTMGHDKMYWYQQDPGMELHLIHYSYGVNSTEKGDLSSESTVSRIRTEHFPLTLESARPSHTSQYLCASSPGTGGKTQYFGPGTRLLVL.

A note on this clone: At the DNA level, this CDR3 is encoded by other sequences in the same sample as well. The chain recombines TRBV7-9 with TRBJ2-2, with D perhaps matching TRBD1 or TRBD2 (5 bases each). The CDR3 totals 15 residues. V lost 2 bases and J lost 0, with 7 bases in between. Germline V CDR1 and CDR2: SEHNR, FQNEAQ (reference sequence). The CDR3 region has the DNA TGTGCCAGCAGCTTATTGGGGGCGAACACCGGGGAGCTGTTTTTT. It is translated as CASSLLGANTGELFF.

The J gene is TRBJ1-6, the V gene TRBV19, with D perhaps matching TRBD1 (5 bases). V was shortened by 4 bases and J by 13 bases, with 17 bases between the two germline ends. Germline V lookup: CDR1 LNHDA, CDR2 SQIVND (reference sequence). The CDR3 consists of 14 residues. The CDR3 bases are TGTGCCAGTAGTACTGGGGGGGACGCCCGGCCCCTCCACTTT. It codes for CASSTGGDARPLHF.

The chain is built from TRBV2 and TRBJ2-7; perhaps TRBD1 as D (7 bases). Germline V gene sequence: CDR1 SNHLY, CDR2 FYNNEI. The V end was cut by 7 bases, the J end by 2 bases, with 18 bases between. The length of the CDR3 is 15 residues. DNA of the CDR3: TGTGCCAGCATGTTGGGGCCAGGGGGGACCTACGAGCAGTACTTC. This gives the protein CASMLGPGGTYEQYF. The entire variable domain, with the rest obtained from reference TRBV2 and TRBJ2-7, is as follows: EPEVTQTPSHQVTQMGQEVILRCVPISNHLYFYWYRQILGQKVEFLVSFYNNEISEKSEIFDDQFSVERPDGSNFTLKIRSTKLEDSAMYFCASMLGPGGTYEQYFGPGTRLTVT.

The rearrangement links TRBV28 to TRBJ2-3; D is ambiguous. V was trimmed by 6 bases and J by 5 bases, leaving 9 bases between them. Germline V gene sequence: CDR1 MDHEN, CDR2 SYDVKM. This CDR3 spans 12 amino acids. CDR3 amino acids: CASSTTRDTQYF. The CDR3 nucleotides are TGTGCCAGCAGCACAACCAGAGATACGCAGTATTTT.

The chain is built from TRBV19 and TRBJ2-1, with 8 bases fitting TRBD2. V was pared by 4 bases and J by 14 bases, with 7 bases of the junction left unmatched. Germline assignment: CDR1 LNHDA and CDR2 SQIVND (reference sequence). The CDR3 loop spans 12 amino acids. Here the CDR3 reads CASSNRGGLKFF. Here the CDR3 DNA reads TGTGCCAGTAGTAATCGGGGGGGACTAAAGTTCTTC.

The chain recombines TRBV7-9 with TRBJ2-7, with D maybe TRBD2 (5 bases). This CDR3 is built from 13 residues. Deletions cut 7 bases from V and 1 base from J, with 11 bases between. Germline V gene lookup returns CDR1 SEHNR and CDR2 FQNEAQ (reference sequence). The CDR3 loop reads CASTEGNSYEQYF. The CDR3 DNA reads TGTGCCAGCACCGAGGGAAATTCCTACGAGCAGTACTTC.

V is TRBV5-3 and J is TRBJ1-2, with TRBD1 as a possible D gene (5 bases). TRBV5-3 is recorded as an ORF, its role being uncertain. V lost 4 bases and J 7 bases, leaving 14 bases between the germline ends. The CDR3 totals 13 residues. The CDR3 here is CARSLGTKGGYTF. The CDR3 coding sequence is TGTGCCAGAAGCCTCGGGACTAAAGGTGGCTACACCTTC.

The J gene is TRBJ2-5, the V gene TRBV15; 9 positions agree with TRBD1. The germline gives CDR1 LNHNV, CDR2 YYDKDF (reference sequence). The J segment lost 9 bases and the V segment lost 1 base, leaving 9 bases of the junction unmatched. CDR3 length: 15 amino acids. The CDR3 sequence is CATSRVVGTGSSQYF. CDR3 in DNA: TGTGCCACCAGCAGAGTCGTCGGGACAGGGAGTTCCCAGTACTTC.

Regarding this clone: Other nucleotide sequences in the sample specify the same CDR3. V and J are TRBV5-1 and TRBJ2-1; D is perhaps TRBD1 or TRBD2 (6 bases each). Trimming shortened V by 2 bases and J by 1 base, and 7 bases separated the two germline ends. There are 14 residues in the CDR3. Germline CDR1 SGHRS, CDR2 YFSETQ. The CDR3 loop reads CASSLGGSYNEQFF. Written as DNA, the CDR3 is TGCGCCAGCAGCTTAGGGGGGTCCTACAATGAGCAGTTCTTC.

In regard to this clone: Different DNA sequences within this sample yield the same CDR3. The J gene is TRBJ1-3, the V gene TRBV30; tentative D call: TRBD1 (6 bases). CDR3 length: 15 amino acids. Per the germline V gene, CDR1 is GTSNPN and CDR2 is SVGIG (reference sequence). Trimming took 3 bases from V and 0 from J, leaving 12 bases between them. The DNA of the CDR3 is TGTGCCTGGAGAGCGGACAGCTACTCTGGAAACACCATATATTTT. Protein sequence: CAWRADSYSGNTIYF.

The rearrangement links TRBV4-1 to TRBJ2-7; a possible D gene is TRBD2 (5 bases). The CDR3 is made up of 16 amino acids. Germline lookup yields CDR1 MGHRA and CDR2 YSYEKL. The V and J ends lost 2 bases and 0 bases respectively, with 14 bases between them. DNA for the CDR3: TGCGCCAGCAGCCAATCGATAGCGCTGAGCTCCTACGAGCAGTACTTC. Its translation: CASSQSIALSSYEQYF.

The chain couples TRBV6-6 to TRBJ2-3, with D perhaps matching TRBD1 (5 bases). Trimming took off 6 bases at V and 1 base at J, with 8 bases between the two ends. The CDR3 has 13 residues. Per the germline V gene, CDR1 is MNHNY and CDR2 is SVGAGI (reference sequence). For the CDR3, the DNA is TGTGCCAGCAGGGAAGGGGGCACAGATACGCAGTATTTT. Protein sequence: CASREGGTDTQYF.

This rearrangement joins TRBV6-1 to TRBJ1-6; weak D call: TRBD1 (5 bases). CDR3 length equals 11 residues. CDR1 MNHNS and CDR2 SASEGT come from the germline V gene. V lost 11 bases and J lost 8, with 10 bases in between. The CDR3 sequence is CAVRGDSPLHF. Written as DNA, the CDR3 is TGTGCCGTACGAGGGGATTCACCCCTCCACTTT.

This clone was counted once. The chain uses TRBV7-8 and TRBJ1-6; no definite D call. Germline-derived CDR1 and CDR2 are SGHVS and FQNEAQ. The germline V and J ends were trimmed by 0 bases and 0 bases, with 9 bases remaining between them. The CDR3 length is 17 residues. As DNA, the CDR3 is TGTGCCAGCAGCTTAGCGCTATCCGGCTCCTATAATTCACCCCTCCACTTT. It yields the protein CASSLALSGSYNSPLHF.

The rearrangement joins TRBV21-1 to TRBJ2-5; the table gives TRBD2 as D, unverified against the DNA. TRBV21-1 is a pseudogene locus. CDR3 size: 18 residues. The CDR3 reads CASSKAGGRELYQETQYF. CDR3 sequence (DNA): TGTGCCAGCAGCAAAGCAGGGGGGCGGGAGCTATACCAAGAGACCCAGTACTTC.